The clone carrying this TCR beta chain was counted many times. What it binds is unknown. The data were taken from a study of T cells in Graves' hyperthyroidism and ophthalmopathy. About the study: Before treatment of any kind, peripheral blood was taken at initial diagnosis. General study results and limits: Among thyroid clonotypes expanded above 0.001, most also appeared in blood.

Germline V CDR1 and CDR2: MNHNS, SASEGT. Trimming removed 4 bases at V and 1 base at J, with 16 bases between. The CDR3 is 16 residues long. There were TCR beta CDR3 regions amplified from RNA transcripts. An initial round of RT-PCR targeting the TCR CDR3 relied on the HTBI primer set. TCRdb ran MiXCR on the multiplex PCR reads and lists one entry per CDR3 protein. In the table there are approximately 590,000 distinct CDR3 sequences, roughly 14% of which are singletons. Fresh peripheral blood, about 9.6 ml, yielded the PBMCs. The origin of this receptor is a woman aged 30 to 39 with Graves' hyperthyroidism. The V and J genes are TRBV6-1 and TRBJ2-5; D is ambiguous. Sequencing was performed on blood. The CDR3 DNA follows: TGTGCCAGCAGTGCCCTACACCGCCTATTCCAAGAGACCCAGTACTTC. It is translated as CASSALHRLFQETQYF.